These 26 T cell receptor beta chains were sequenced from one sample in a study of control samples from healthy donors and cancer patients. Clones were read by immunoSEQ multiplex PCR, and TCRdb kept only the in-frame ones, dropping some. The table records 60,000 to 65,000 clones, approximately 85% of them present only once. The specimen was blood. These receptors were collected from a middle-aged man in good health.

V usage is TRBV10-3 and J usage is TRBJ2-1; the D gene is possibly TRBD2 (7 bases). Per the germline V gene, CDR1 is ENHRY and CDR2 is SYGVKD. Trimming pared 2 bases from V and 9 bases from J, leaving 11 bases between. This CDR3 is built from 13 residues. The CDR3, as DNA: TGTGCCATCAGTGAGCGGGGGGCCGGTGAGCAGTTCTTC. Residues: CAISERGAGEQFF.

V usage is TRBV11-2 and J usage is TRBJ2-4; D could derive from TRBD1 or TRBD2 (5 bases each). V lost 5 bases, J lost 4 bases, and 15 bases lay in between. CDR1 and CDR2 (germline): SGHAT, FQNNGV. The length of the CDR3 is 15 residues. The CDR3: CASSPGTGRKNIQYF. The CDR3 region has the DNA TGTGCCAGCAGCCCTGGGACGGGCCGGAAAAACATTCAGTACTTC.

The rearrangement links TRBV6-5 to TRBJ1-5; 9 bases line up with TRBD1. V was pared by 2 bases and J by 7 bases, with 3 bases of the junction left unmatched. Germline V gene sequence: CDR1 MNHEY, CDR2 SVGAGI. The CDR3 has 14 amino acids. As DNA, the CDR3 is TGTGCCAGCAGTTACAGAGGGACAGGGCAGCCCCAGCATTTT. This sequence encodes CASSYRGTGQPQHF.

This clone has more than one count but fewer than ten. The chain employs TRBV30 and TRBJ2-3; D is undetermined. V lost 3 bases, J lost 2 bases, and 18 bases lay in between. This CDR3 has 16 residues. The germline V gene has CDR1 GTSNPN and CDR2 SVGIG (reference sequence). The chain's CDR3 is CAWSRGAAQITDTQYF. The CDR3 nucleotides are TGTGCCTGGAGCCGAGGCGCGGCTCAAATCACAGATACGCAGTATTTT. The full variable domain, its missing parts supplied by reference TRBV30 and TRBJ2-3, is SQTIHQWPATLVQPVGSPLSLECTVEGTSNPNLYWYRQAAGRGLQLLFYSVGIGQISSEVPQNLSASRPQDRQFILSSKKLLLSDSGFYLCAWSRGAAQITDTQYFGPGTRLTVL.

V usage is TRBV14 and J usage is TRBJ2-5; tentative D call: TRBD1 (5 bases). The CDR3 consists of 16 residues. V lost 4 bases, J lost 0 bases, and 15 bases lay in between. Germline lookup yields CDR1 SGHDN and CDR2 FVKESK. The CDR3 sequence: CASSPNIGAYQETQYF. The DNA for the CDR3 is TGTGCCAGCAGCCCCAACATTGGGGCCTACCAAGAGACCCAGTACTTC. Drawing the rest from reference TRBV14 and TRBJ2-5, the complete variable domain is EAGVTQFPSHSVIEKGQTVTLRCDPISGHDNLYWYRRVMGKEIKFLLHFVKESKQDESGMPNNRFLAERTGGTYSTLKVQPAELEDSGVYFCASSPNIGAYQETQYFGPGTRLLVL.

V is TRBV30 and J is TRBJ1-3; a weak D match, TRBD1 (6 bases). V lost 2 bases and J 4 bases, leaving 15 bases between the germline ends. Germline assignment: CDR1 GTSNPN and CDR2 SVGIG (reference sequence). The CDR3 is 15 amino acids. The DNA of the CDR3 is TGTGCCTGGAGTAAGCGACAGGAACTCGGAAACACCATATATTTT. It translates to CAWSKRQELGNTIYF.

The V and J genes are TRBV7-2 and TRBJ1-5, with 7 bases lining up with TRBD1. The CDR3 is 15 residues long. Per germline, CDR1 SGHTA and CDR2 FQGNSA. V was clipped by 0 bases and J by 6 bases; unmatched bases: 5. CDR3 protein: CASSLATGAGQPQHF. In DNA form, the CDR3 reads TGTGCCAGCAGCTTAGCCACAGGGGCGGGTCAGCCCCAGCATTTT.

This clone appeared a single time. At one of its ends the junction is not consistent with the germline gene, which may arise from a read error. Within the sample, other DNA sequences also encode this same CDR3. The J gene is TRBJ2-7, the V gene TRBV7-2, with a possible D match to TRBD2 (5 bases). The CDR3 has 15 amino acids. The germline CDR1 and CDR2 sequences are SGHTA and FQGNSA. The CDR3 sequence is CASSHEIQRSYEQYF. CDR3 bases: TGCGCCAGCAGCCATGAAATCCAGCGGTCCTACGAGCAGTACTTC. Drawing the rest from reference TRBV7-2 and TRBJ2-7, the complete variable domain is GAGVSQSPSNKVTEKGKDVELRCDPISGHTALYWYRQSLGQGLEFLIYFQGNSAPDKSGLPSDRFSAERTGGSVSTLTIQRTQQEDSAVYLCASSHEIQRSYEQYFGPGTRLTVT.

This chain uses TRBV6-2 or TRBV6-3 with TRBJ1-5, with TRBD1 as a possible D gene (6 bases). CDR1 MNHEY and CDR2 SVGEGT come from the germline V gene. This CDR3 is built from 15 residues. Trimming cost V 0 bases and J 6 bases, with 12 bases left between them. The CDR3 DNA reads as TGTGCCAGCAGTTACTCGAGCAGGGGCCCTCAGCCCCAGCATTTT. Protein sequence: CASSYSSRGPQPQHF.

The chain combines TRBV29-1 with TRBJ1-1; 7 bases line up with TRBD1. V trimming: 6 bases; J trimming: 4 bases; junction bases outside the gene matches: 11. Germline V CDR1 and CDR2: SQVTM, ANQGSEA. The length of the CDR3 is 14 residues. Here the CDR3 DNA reads TGCAGCGTCAAAAGGGGGCCCGAGAGCACTGAAGCTTTCTTT. Amino acid sequence: CSVKRGPESTEAFF.

V and J are TRBV24-1 and TRBJ2-6, with D possibly being TRBD1 (6 bases). The CDR3 has 16 amino acids. With 6 bases removed from V and 0 bases from J, the gap between germline ends came to 11 bases. The germline V gene encodes CDR1 KGHDR and CDR2 SFDVKD. The CDR3 loop reads CATSQGRTSGANVLTF. The CDR3 nucleotides are TGTGCCACCAGTCAGGGGCGAACCTCTGGGGCCAACGTCCTGACTTTC.

This chain uses TRBV6-4 with TRBJ2-2; either TRBD1 or TRBD2 may supply D (5 bases each). This CDR3 spans 15 amino acids. V lost 3 bases, J lost 6 bases, and 14 bases lay in between. Germline loops: CDR1 MRHNA, CDR2 SNTAGT. DNA of the CDR3: TGTGCCAGCAGTGATGGGAGCAGGGACCCCGGGGAGCTGTTTTTT. It codes for CASSDGSRDPGELFF.

The chain is built from TRBV5-8 and TRBJ1-6; D gene ambiguous. CDR3 size: 14 residues. V gave up 0 bases and J gave up 5 bases, with 6 bases separating them. Per the germline V gene, CDR1 is SGHTS and CDR2 is YDEGEE. CDR3 amino acids: CASSLGGHNSPLHF. The CDR3 nucleotides are TGTGCCAGCAGCTTGGGCGGGCATAATTCACCCCTCCACTTT.

This chain uses TRBV4-3 with TRBJ2-3; D call uncertain. In germline, CDR1 is LGHNA, CDR2 YSLEER. This CDR3 comprises 15 residues. With 1 base removed from V and 2 bases from J, the gap between germline ends came to 10 bases. CDR3: CASSQVRALTDTQYF. DNA of the CDR3: TGCGCCAGCAGCCAAGTACGGGCCCTCACAGATACGCAGTATTTT.

This chain uses TRBV12-5 with TRBJ1-2; 8 nucleotides match TRBD1. J lost 5 bases, V lost 5 bases, and 16 bases had no gene match. Germline values: CDR1 LGHNT, CDR2 FRNRAP. This CDR3 has 17 residues. This CDR3 is CASGPSSHRTGWYGYTF. The DNA of the CDR3 is TGTGCTAGTGGTCCCTCTTCCCATCGGACAGGGTGGTATGGCTACACCTTC.

This clone was observed a handful of times. V and J are TRBV2 and TRBJ1-3, with D perhaps TRBD1 (5 bases). The ends were cut back, 6 bases at V and 0 bases at J, with 12 bases in the middle. Germline V gene sequence: CDR1 SNHLY, CDR2 FYNNEI. The CDR3 is made up of 15 amino acids. The DNA for the CDR3 is TGTGCCAGCAGAGTCGACAGAAGCTCTGGAAACACCATATATTTT. Translating gives CASRVDRSSGNTIYF.

The chain joins TRBV27 to TRBJ2-7; D is ambiguous. Germline-derived CDR1 and CDR2 are MNHEY and SMNVEV (reference sequence). Trimming left V 4 bases short and J 0 bases short, with 10 bases between. The CDR3 loop spans 14 amino acids. The CDR3 protein is CASSSRVLSYEQYF. In DNA form, the CDR3 reads TGTGCCAGCAGTTCCCGGGTCCTCTCCTACGAGCAGTACTTC.

The chain combines TRBV6-1 with TRBJ1-6, with a weak D call TRBD1 (5 bases). The ends were cut back, 4 bases at V and 7 bases at J, with 20 bases in the middle. Germline assignment: CDR1 MNHNS and CDR2 SASEGT. This CDR3 region has 17 residues. For the CDR3, the DNA is TGTGCCAGCAGTGTCGAGCTAAGGGACCGGATAAATTCACCCCTCCACTTT. Its protein is CASSVELRDRINSPLHF.

The rearrangement links TRBV7-9 to TRBJ1-6; maybe TRBD1 (5 bases). This CDR3 has 13 amino acids. CDR1 and CDR2 (germline): SEHNR, FQNEAQ (reference sequence). Between the trimmed V and J ends, which lost 5 bases and 12 bases, there was a span of 14 bases. The CDR3 DNA sequence: TGTGCCAGCAGCCAAACTCAGGGAGAACCCCTCCACTTT. It encodes CASSQTQGEPLHF.

The gene calls are TRBV18 and TRBJ1-4; weak D call: TRBD1 (6 bases). Germline V gene data show CDR1 as KGHSH and CDR2 as LQKENI. The CDR3 consists of 14 residues. The germline V and J ends were trimmed by 3 bases and 5 bases, with 10 bases remaining between them. The CDR3 DNA reads TGTGCCAGCTCACCGGGACATAAGAATGAAAAACTGTTTTTT. Translation gives CASSPGHKNEKLFF.

The chain employs TRBV19 and TRBJ1-2; TRBD1 is a possible D gene (5 bases). Trimming took 8 bases from V and 4 from J, leaving 14 bases between them. The CDR3 totals 13 residues. CDR1 is LNHDA, CDR2 SQIVND, per germline (reference sequence). The CDR3 bases are TGTGCCAGTCTGGGGCGCCCTCCCTATGGCTACACCTTC. This codes for CASLGRPPYGYTF.

The chain has TRBV6-4 and TRBJ2-1; 11 bases are shared with TRBD2. Germline V CDR1 and CDR2: MRHNA, SNTAGT. V was pared by 0 bases and J by 3 bases, with 1 base of the junction left unmatched. The CDR3 covers 16 residues. The DNA of the CDR3 is TGTGCCAGCAGTGACTCGACTAGCGGGGACTACAATGAGCAGTTCTTC. Translated: CASSDSTSGDYNEQFF.

The V gene is TRBV6-2 or TRBV6-3, the J gene TRBJ2-5; TRBD2 matches 14 bases. This CDR3 has 18 amino acids. J lost 5 bases, V lost 5 bases, and 13 bases had no gene match. The germline CDR1 and CDR2 sequences are MNHEY and SVGEGT. CDR3 protein: CASSRVSSTSGGVETQYF. The CDR3 DNA follows: TGTGCCAGCAGTCGCGTCTCCTCGACTAGCGGGGGGGTGGAGACCCAGTACTTC.

The chain carries TRBV3-1 (or the pseudogene TRBV3-2) and TRBJ1-6; 8 bases align to TRBD1. V shed 5 bases and J 7 bases; nucleotides not matched to a gene: 4. This CDR3 has 14 amino acids. Looked up from germline, CDR1 is LGHDT and CDR2 is YNNKEL (reference sequence). CDR3 bases: TGTGCCAGCAGCGCGCAGGGGGCCAATTCACCCCTCCACTTT. Encoded protein: CASSAQGANSPLHF.

This chain links TRBV7-9 with TRBJ2-1; D gene unclear. The length of the CDR3 is 14 residues. Germline CDR1 reads SEHNR; CDR2 reads FQNEAQ (reference sequence). Trimming pared 4 bases from V and 12 bases from J, leaving 19 bases between. In DNA, the CDR3 is TGTGCCAGCAGCTCCCCCTTGGGGTTGGGCGGGCAGTTCTTC. It encodes CASSSPLGLGGQFF.

V usage is TRBV7-8 and J usage is TRBJ2-7; D tentatively reads TRBD1 or TRBD2 (5 bases each). Trimming left V 5 bases short and J 2 bases short, with 22 bases between. From germline, CDR1 is SGHVS and CDR2 FQNEAQ. The CDR3 contains 17 residues. The CDR3 DNA sequence: TGTGCCAGCAGCCCCCGGGACGGTGTGGACGGGACCTACGAGCAGTACTTC. Translating gives CASSPRDGVDGTYEQYF.